Listed below are T cell receptor beta chains from one sample, sequenced in a study of response to subunit inactivated influenza vaccine. TCRdb redid the calling of the RT-PCR reads with MiXCR, one entry per CDR3 protein. The table lists just over 300,000 distinct CDR3 sequences, about a fifth of them singletons. The sequencing used PBMCs from blood, collected less than 22 months after vaccination. These receptors all stem from a man aged 50 to 69 who received an inactivated influenza vaccine. CDR3s include the opening cysteine and the closing phenylalanine or tryptophan. The order of the fields is CDR3 protein, CDR3 DNA, clone size, D gene, V gene, J gene. The D gene is left open where the match is weak. Clone size is not always given. Where it is, it says once, few, many or a class for expanded clones.

CDR3: CAISARTQDLYNEQFF
DNA: TGTGCCATCAGTGCTCGGACGCAGGATCTCTACAATGAGCAGTTCTTC
size: few
D: NA
V: TRBV10-3
J: TRBJ2-1

CDR3: CASSSGPNNEQFF
DNA: TGTGCCAGCAGCTCGGGACCGAACAATGAGCAGTTCTTC
size: NA
D: NA
V: TRBV11-1
J: TRBJ2-1

CDR3: CASSPDRTEAFF
DNA: TGTGCCAGCTCACCGGACAGGACTGAAGCTTTCTTT
size: few
D: TRBD1
V: TRBV18
J: TRBJ1-1

CDR3: CASSQDRGGELFF
DNA: TGCGCCAGCAGCCAAGACCGGGGGGGGGAGCTGTTTTTT
size: few
D: NA
V: TRBV4-3
J: TRBJ2-2

CDR3: CASSLMISRGADTLSYNEQFF
DNA: TGTGCCAGCAGCTTAATGATCTCCCGGGGGGCCGATACCCTCTCCTACAATGAGCAGTTCTTC
size: few
D: NA
V: TRBV7-3
J: TRBJ2-1

CDR3: CASSLVAGVTDTQYF
DNA: TGTGCCAGCAGCTTGGTAGCGGGGGTCACAGATACGCAGTATTTT
size: NA
D: TRBD2
V: TRBV5-6
J: TRBJ2-3

CDR3: CATSGSGNNQPQHF
DNA: TGTGCCACCAGCGGTAGCGGAAACAATCAGCCCCAGCATTTT
size: NA
D: NA
V: TRBV24-1
J: TRBJ1-5

CDR3: CASRERDRGLYEQYF
DNA: TGTGCCAGCAGAGAACGGGACAGGGGATTGTACGAGCAGTACTTC
size: NA
D: TRBD1
V: TRBV7-8
J: TRBJ2-7

CDR3: CATLVQGNVGELFF
DNA: TGTGCCACCCTTGTACAGGGAAACGTCGGGGAGCTGTTTTTT
size: NA
D: NA
V: TRBV27
J: TRBJ2-2

CDR3: CASSQDYVNTEAFF
DNA: TGTGCCAGCAGCCAAGATTACGTGAACACTGAAGCTTTCTTT
size: NA
D: NA
V: TRBV14
J: TRBJ1-1

CDR3: CASGRSGSGSYEQYF
DNA: TGTGCCAGCGGACGTAGCGGGAGCGGGTCCTACGAGCAGTACTTC
size: many
D: TRBD2
V: TRBV28
J: TRBJ2-7

CDR3: CASSLTFNYGYTF
DNA: TGTGCCAGCAGTTTGACATTTAACTATGGCTACACCTTC
size: many
D: NA
V: TRBV6-2/TRBV6-3
J: TRBJ1-2

CDR3: CASSWGTSLEQFF
DNA: TGTGCCAGCAGTTGGGGGACTAGCCTAGAGCAGTTCTTC
size: NA
D: TRBD2
V: TRBV27
J: TRBJ2-1

CDR3: CASSPPREGLETQYF
DNA: TGTGCCAGCAGCCCCCCTCGGGAGGGCTTGGAGACCCAGTACTTC
size: NA
D: TRBD2
V: TRBV6-1
J: TRBJ2-5

CDR3: CASSQENRVHEQYF
DNA: TGTGCCAGCAGCCAAGAGAACAGGGTCCACGAGCAGTACTTC
size: NA
D: NA
V: TRBV4-2
J: TRBJ2-7

CDR3: CASSQLSEDSTLHF
DNA: TGCGCCAGCAGTCAACTATCAGAGGATTCAACCCTCCACTTT
size: NA
D: NA
V: TRBV23-1
J: TRBJ1-6

CDR3: CASSEITGPVRSGANVLTF
DNA: TGTGCCAGCAGCGAAATAACAGGGCCCGTTCGGTCTGGGGCCAACGTCCTGACTTTC
size: many
D: NA
V: TRBV11-1
J: TRBJ2-6

CDR3: CASSYSFGGGNQPQHF
DNA: TGTGCCAGCAGTTACTCGTTTGGAGGGGGCAATCAGCCCCAGCATTTT
size: few
D: NA
V: TRBV6-5
J: TRBJ1-5

CDR3: CASTTDRGGTGELFF
DNA: TGTGCCAGTACTACGGACAGGGGTGGCACCGGGGAGCTGTTTTTT
size: few
D: TRBD1
V: TRBV19
J: TRBJ2-2

CDR3: CASSLVGSGRGPRSTEAFF
DNA: TGCGCCAGCAGCTTGGTGGGGTCTGGACGGGGCCCTCGATCCACTGAAGCTTTCTTT
size: few
D: NA
V: TRBV5-1
J: TRBJ1-1

CDR3: CASQRGGDNEQFF
DNA: TGTGCCTCCCAGCGGGGGGGGGACAATGAGCAGTTCTTC
size: few
D: TRBD2
V: TRBV30
J: TRBJ2-1

CDR3: CASSQGMASGLAVTDTQYF
DNA: TGTGCCAGCAGCCAAGGGATGGCGTCGGGACTAGCGGTCACAGATACGCAGTATTTT
size: NA
D: TRBD2
V: TRBV4-2
J: TRBJ2-3

CDR3: CASSEYWGYGYTF
DNA: TGTGCCAGCAGTGAATACTGGGGCTATGGCTACACCTTC
size: few
D: NA
V: TRBV6-4
J: TRBJ1-2

CDR3: CASSTDRGNSPLHF
DNA: TGTGCCAGCAGCACAGACAGGGGGAATTCACCCCTCCACTTT
size: many
D: TRBD1
V: TRBV7-8
J: TRBJ1-6

CDR3: CASSGGWAGELFF
DNA: TGTGCCAGCAGCGGTGGGTGGGCCGGGGAGCTGTTTTTT
size: NA
D: NA
V: TRBV5-6
J: TRBJ2-2

CDR3: CASSFDAGNNYGYTF
DNA: TGTGCCAGCAGCTTCGATGCGGGAAATAACTATGGCTACACCTTC
size: NA
D: NA
V: TRBV7-9
J: TRBJ1-2

CDR3: CASSELAGAETQYF
DNA: TGTGCCAGCAGTGAACTAGCGGGAGCTGAGACCCAGTACTTC
size: many
D: TRBD2
V: TRBV2
J: TRBJ2-5

CDR3: CASRKHETQYF
DNA: TGTGCCAGCAGGAAACACGAGACCCAGTACTTC
size: NA
D: NA
V: TRBV7-2
J: TRBJ2-5

CDR3: CAWSVLGLADEQFF
DNA: TGTGCCTGGAGTGTGCTTGGGCTAGCCGATGAGCAGTTCTTC
size: few
D: NA
V: TRBV30
J: TRBJ2-1

CDR3: CASSLARSSGNTIYF
DNA: TGCGCCAGCAGCTTGGCCAGGTCCTCTGGAAACACCATATATTTT
size: NA
D: NA
V: TRBV5-1
J: TRBJ1-3

CDR3: CASSRQGLWNSPLHF
DNA: TGTGCCAGCAGTCGACAGGGTCTTTGGAATTCACCCCTCCACTTT
size: NA
D: TRBD1
V: TRBV6-1
J: TRBJ1-6

CDR3: CAIRRDRVFTGELFF
DNA: TGTGCCATCAGGAGGGACAGGGTATTCACCGGGGAGCTGTTTTTT
size: few
D: TRBD1
V: TRBV10-3
J: TRBJ2-2

CDR3: CASSPPGTGGNIQYF
DNA: TGTGCCAGCTCACCCCCCGGGACAGGGGGAAACATTCAGTACTTC
size: NA
D: TRBD1
V: TRBV18
J: TRBJ2-4

CDR3: CSASRGLHGTEAFF
DNA: TGCAGTGCTAGCAGGGGTCTCCACGGAACTGAAGCTTTCTTT
size: NA
D: NA
V: TRBV20-1
J: TRBJ1-1

CDR3: CSARALAGGGNYGYTF
DNA: TGCAGTGCTAGAGCCCTGGCAGGGGGCGGTAACTATGGCTACACCTTC
size: many
D: TRBD1
V: TRBV20-1
J: TRBJ1-2

CDR3: CSASSPRGGSYEQYF
DNA: TGCAGTGCTAGTTCCCCTAGAGGGGGTAGCTACGAGCAGTACTTC
size: NA
D: NA
V: TRBV20-1
J: TRBJ2-7

CDR3: CSVDSSTGNLSGYTF
DNA: TGCAGCGTTGACTCCTCGACAGGGAACCTTTCGGGCTACACCTTC
size: NA
D: TRBD1
V: TRBV29-1
J: TRBJ1-2